The TCR beta chain under discussion was sequenced for a study of cytotoxic CD8 clonotypes in ibrutinib-treated CLL. In the study overall: The group held 11 relapsed/refractory and under 16 treatment-naive patients, with some 17 IGHV unmutated. Response samples were obtained once patients had received a median roughly 11 months of treatment, range 6 to 36. Findings and caveats of the study: At baseline, clonality was higher than in age-matched healthy donors and correlated with CD8+ counts.

Remarks on this clone: Antigen specificity is unknown.

Clones were read by immunoSEQ multiplex PCR, and TCRdb kept only the in-frame ones, dropping some. The data hold 150,000 to 200,000 clones, with around 84% observed a single time. The V segment lost 0 bases and the J segment 3 bases; nucleotides outside the gene matches: 3. Germline V CDR1 and CDR2: SGDLS, YYNGEE. The CDR3 sequence is 15 residues long. Here the sequenced sample was PBMCs, taken after 12 months of ibrutinib treatment. The gene calls are TRBV9 and TRBJ2-7; 10 bases line up with TRBD2. This clonotype was obtained from a human donor with chronic lymphocytic leukemia. The CDR3 reads CASSVEPSGSYEQYF. The DNA of the CDR3 is TGTGCCAGCAGCGTAGAGCCTAGCGGGAGCTACGAGCAGTACTTC.